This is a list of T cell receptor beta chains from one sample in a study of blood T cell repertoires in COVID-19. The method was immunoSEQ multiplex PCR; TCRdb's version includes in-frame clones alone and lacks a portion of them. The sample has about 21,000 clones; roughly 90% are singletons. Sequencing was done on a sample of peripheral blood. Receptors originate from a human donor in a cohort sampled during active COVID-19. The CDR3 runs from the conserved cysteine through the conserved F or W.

CASSLGLMNTEAFF,TRBV11-2
CASSDPHEGAYEQYF,TRBV19
CASSILGAPYEQYF,TRBV5-5
CAIRGFRGTEAFF,TRBV10-3
CASSLGGAWYEQYF,TRBV5-6
CASSSDRDYGYTF,TRBV12-3/TRBV12-4
CASGQGAHYGYTF,TRBV30
CASSLTSGHYNEQFF,TRBV19
CASSLVIVGDSPLHF,TRBV7-8
CASSPPGQGGNTEAFF,TRBV18
CASREGTGGTNTEAFF,TRBV2
CASRRGQGFNQPQHF,TRBV28
CASRNLEGEETQYF,TRBV11-2
CASSLAGTGGLYEQYF,TRBV7-2
CASSLTSGSTDTQYF,TRBV7-2
CASSPGTRVREQYF,TRBV6-5
CASSPGQGSSYNSPLHF,TRBV7-8
CASSPAVNTEAFF,TRBV18
CASSNRGAHTEAFF,TRBV19
CSVGWQAASHGYTF,TRBV29-1
CASSLSGSFNEQFF,TRBV7-3
CASSSGDRSSYNSPLHF,TRBV5-1
CASSQVRDRVTF,TRBV3-1/TRBV3-2
CASSSGTSGNPGELFF,TRBV5-4
CASSFSGMQSYEQYF,TRBV27
CASSMGQGEADTQYF,TRBV28
CAWREGAGNSPLHF,TRBV30
CASSPPGQGGGGYTF,TRBV18